The 18 T cell receptor beta chains in this list originate from one sample, sequenced in a study of PD-1 blockade in classical Hodgkin lymphoma. Clones were sequenced by immunoSEQ multiplex PCR, and TCRdb holds only the in-frame ones, with some missing. The profile shows roughly 40,000 clones, 78% of them singletons. Time point noted: cycle 4 day 1 (C4D1), after five to seven weeks of nivolumab. All the patients suffered relapse after autologous stem cell transplantation, and brentuximab vedotin exposure differed. The input for sequencing was peripheral blood mononuclear cells (PBMCs), taken before the fourth cycle of nivolumab. Receptors originate from a human donor with classical Hodgkin lymphoma.

The chain has TRBV9 and TRBJ1-2, with TRBD1 identical over 12 bases. In germline, CDR1 is SGDLS, CDR2 YYNGEE. Trimming removed 6 bases from V and 7 bases from J; junction bases left unmatched: 10. The CDR3 has 15 amino acids. The CDR3 region has the DNA TGTGCCAGCACCGACGGGACAGGGGGCGGTCGTGGCTACACCTTC. This encodes CASTDGTGGGRGYTF.

The gene calls are TRBV11-3 and TRBJ1-1; 7 bases are shared with TRBD1. Germline V gives CDR1 SGHNT, CDR2 YENEEA. The CDR3 covers 14 residues. J gave up 4 bases and V 2 bases, and 4 bases lay outside the gene matches. CDR3 in amino acids: CASSLTRTGTEAFF. The CDR3 region has the DNA TGTGCCAGCAGCTTAACCCGGACAGGCACTGAAGCTTTCTTT.

The gene calls are TRBV6-6 and TRBJ2-3; TRBD1 matches at 7 bases. This CDR3 contains 14 residues. Germline-derived CDR1 and CDR2 are MNHNY and SVGAGI (reference sequence). With 8 bases clipped from V and 1 base from J, the junction kept 6 bases outside the gene matches. As DNA, the CDR3 is TGTGCCAGCGGCTCCCAGGGGGGCACAGATACGCAGTATTTT. Translating gives CASGSQGGTDTQYF.

This clone was seen only a few times. This chain links TRBV28 with TRBJ1-2, with 9 nucleotides matching TRBD1. The length of the CDR3 is 15 residues. Germline V CDR1 and CDR2: MDHEN, SYDVKM. Trimming at V came to 5 bases and at J to 4 bases, leaving 8 bases not matched to a gene. CDR3 nucleotide sequence: TGTGCCAGCAGTACGGGACAGGGCCAACTCTATGGCTACACCTTC. Its protein is CASSTGQGQLYGYTF.

The chain's CDR3 is CASSLRTGGLSNQPQHF. The CDR3, as DNA: TGTGCCAGCAGTCTTCGGACAGGGGGCCTTAGCAATCAGCCCCAGCATTTT. The V and J genes are TRBV2 and TRBJ1-5, with 11 bases that match TRBD1. The CDR3 spans 17 residues. The germline V gene has CDR1 SNHLY and CDR2 FYNNEI. Unmatched junction bases numbered 6, after V lost 5 bases and J lost 0 bases.

The gene calls are TRBV6-6 and TRBJ1-5; 7 bases line up with TRBD1. Losses at the gene ends were 5 bases for V and 1 base for J; bases not matched to a gene: 8. Germline-derived CDR1 and CDR2 are MNHNY and SVGAGI (reference sequence). The CDR3 spans 16 residues. CDR3 sequence: CASSTRQGSSNQPQHF. In nucleotides, the CDR3 is TGTGCCAGCAGTACCCGACAGGGCTCGAGCAATCAGCCCCAGCATTTT.

J is TRBJ1-6 and V is TRBV19; possibly TRBD1 for D (6 bases). This CDR3 is built from 16 residues. The V end lost 1 base, the J end lost 5 bases, and 12 bases lay between the germline ends. Germline loops: CDR1 LNHDA, CDR2 SQIVND (reference sequence). The DNA of the CDR3 is TGTGCCAGTAGTATAGGAAGAGCAGGGGATAATTCACCCCTCCACTTT. Amino acids: CASSIGRAGDNSPLHF.

This chain links TRBV19 with TRBJ2-7, with TRBD2 identical over 7 bases. J lost 4 bases, V lost 3 bases, and 3 bases had no gene match. Germline V gives CDR1 LNHDA, CDR2 SQIVND (reference sequence). The CDR3 has 13 residues. CDR3 sequence: CASSIGEGYEQYF. CDR3 coding DNA: TGTGCCAGTAGTATCGGGGAGGGTTACGAGCAGTACTTC.

In its sample, this clone was seen a few times. This sequence joins TRBV28 and TRBJ1-2, with D hard to call. Germline loops: CDR1 MDHEN, CDR2 SYDVKM. V gave up 5 bases and J gave up 7 bases, with 11 bases separating them. The CDR3 extends over 12 amino acids. The CDR3 region has the DNA TGTGCCAGCAGTAGACTTCCGGCTGGCTACACCTTC. It encodes CASSRLPAGYTF.

Only one count was recorded for this clone. The rearrangement uses TRBV7-2 and TRBJ2-7, with TRBD2 matching 8 bases. J was trimmed by 7 bases and V by 2 bases; bases with no gene match: 7. The CDR3 spans 14 residues. The V gene's germline CDR1 is SGHTA and CDR2 FQGNSA. CDR3 coding DNA: TGTGCCAGCAGCTTAACGCGGGGGGCCATGGAGCAGTACTTC. This codes for CASSLTRGAMEQYF.

The V and J genes are TRBV10-3 and TRBJ1-2, with 8 bases fitting TRBD1. J lost 4 bases, V lost 1 base, and 5 bases had no gene match. This CDR3 region has 15 residues. The germline V gene encodes CDR1 ENHRY and CDR2 SYGVKD. For the CDR3, the DNA is TGTGCCATCAGTGAGTTCCAGGGGGCAGGCTATGGCTACACCTTC. The encoded protein is CAISEFQGAGYGYTF.

The chain is built from TRBV28 and TRBJ1-2; no firm D call. This CDR3 contains 12 residues. V shed 1 base and J shed 4 bases, with 4 bases lying between them. CDR1 is MDHEN, CDR2 SYDVKM, per germline. For the CDR3, the DNA is TGTGCCAGCAGTTTATCGGTCTATGGCTACACCTTC. It encodes CASSLSVYGYTF.

CDR3 amino acids: CASSFTALNEKLFF. Here the CDR3 DNA reads TGTGCCAGCAGCTTTACAGCCCTTAATGAAAAACTGTTTTTT. J is TRBJ1-4 and V is TRBV7-2; D is uncertain. Trimming left V 3 bases short and J 4 bases short, with 9 bases between. This CDR3 region has 14 residues. Per germline, CDR1 SGHTA and CDR2 FQGNSA.

V gene TRBV7-9 combines with J gene TRBJ2-7; D is possibly TRBD1 or TRBD2 (5 bases each). The CDR3 loop spans 12 amino acids. The germline V and J ends were trimmed by 5 bases and 6 bases, with 11 bases remaining between them. The V gene's germline CDR1 is SEHNR and CDR2 FQNEAQ (reference sequence). The CDR3 here is CASSPLGGEQYF. The DNA of the CDR3 is TGTGCCAGCAGCCCCCTTGGGGGCGAGCAGTACTTC.

The CDR3 loop reads CASSPWTGGAGYEQYF. The CDR3 DNA sequence: TGTGCCAGCAGCCCATGGACAGGGGGCGCGGGTTACGAGCAGTACTTC. This chain uses TRBV7-6 with TRBJ2-7; 11 bases fit TRBD1. Germline V gives CDR1 SGHVS, CDR2 FNYEAQ. This CDR3 is 16 amino acids long. V dropped 5 bases and J dropped 4; count of bases not matched to a gene: 10.

This clone showed up just a few times. The rearrangement joins TRBV18 to TRBJ1-2; D not certain. The V gene lost 3 bases and the J gene lost 6 bases, with 20 bases spanning the gap. The CDR3 is 16 amino acids. From germline, CDR1 is KGHSH and CDR2 LQKENI. CDR3 in DNA: TGTGCCAGCTCACCCACCTCGGCAGGTGGGATCAATGGCTACACCTTC. It is translated as CASSPTSAGGINGYTF.

The genes are TRBV6-5 and TRBJ1-1; D gene ambiguous. Trimming left V 8 bases short and J 0 bases short, with 13 bases between. The length of the CDR3 is 14 residues. Germline V lookup: CDR1 MNHEY, CDR2 SVGAGI. This CDR3 is CASYTPRLNTEAFF. The CDR3, as DNA: TGTGCCAGCTATACTCCCAGGCTGAACACTGAAGCTTTCTTT.

Here the CDR3 DNA reads TGTGCCAGCAGTGTATCCAGGGGCGGCGGAAACACCATATATTTT. Translating gives CASSVSRGGGNTIYF. This chain links TRBV6-1 with TRBJ1-3; possibly TRBD1 for D (6 bases). V was trimmed by 4 bases and J by 4 bases, leaving 14 bases between them. The CDR3 has 15 amino acids. Germline CDR1 is MNHNS and CDR2 is SASEGT.